This T cell receptor (beta chain) was sequenced during a study of fetal regulatory T cell absence and autoimmunity (dated by TCRdb to the late 2010s). Background for the entire study: Exocrine pancreas autoimmunity was observed in the IPEX patients in the absence of clinical diabetes. The research as a whole found: The oligoclonal enrichment was interpreted as support for antigen-driven autoimmunity in the pancreas before birth in IPEX syndrome. Cord blood and pancreas had broadly similar TRB gene family usage, resembling published neonatal and adult repertoires. Compared with cord blood, the pancreas TCR compartment showed significant oligoclonal enrichment, and some top clones were enriched more than 85-fold.

On the immunoSEQ human TCRbeta survey platform, a two-step multiplex PCR amplified and barcoded the TCRbeta CDR3 regions. Sequencing of the libraries was done on Illumina instruments, and IgH was sequenced in parallel from the same samples. Processing in the source paper ran as follows. To remove PCR and sequencing errors, raw reads were filtered against IMGT V, D, J definitions and grouped with a nearest-neighbor algorithm. Clones were defined by identical nucleotide sequence; differential abundance between tissues used per-clone Fisher exact tests with pFDR threshold p<0.01. A minimum inclusion filter of 10 in either sample excluded clones with frequencies too low for statistical inference. The immunoSEQ Analyzer was used for pairwise clonal comparisons, and IMGT tools were used to assess gene family usage. In its TCRdb copy, this immuneACCESS table keeps in-frame sequences only and misses some clones. Where compared with another copy, unresolved V genes explain less than half of these, and the others have no known cause. V, J and clone size are those of that table, while D and trimming were read from the DNA. Across this sample there are 46,000 or so clones, with about 79% seen only once. 0.35% to 0.45% of the sample is in the top ten clones.

CDR3 length: 18 amino acids, cysteine to phenylalanine. Solely the CDR3 DNA is kept, with 54 bases framed from the first base. V is trimmed back by 1 base and J by 2 bases, and the junction contains 7 bases that no gene match accounts for. Looking up the germline V gene yields CDR1 MGHRA and CDR2 YSYEKL. To note about this clone: There is no known antigen for this receptor. Base qualities are not provided; no much larger clone lies one nucleotide away.

Genomic DNA, about 1.9-3.1 ug, was extracted from umbilical cord blood or frozen pancreas using the DNeasy Blood and Tissue Kit. This receptor was identified in a newborn boy with IPEX syndrome. The rearranged chain carries TRBV4-1 and TRBJ2-3; TRBD2 matches 12 bases in the middle. The sequencing sample was made of cord blood. The DNA sequence follows: TGCGCCAGCAGCCAAGTTTTGCCTAGCGGGAGGGACACAGATACGCAGTATTTT. Translated, this is CASSQVLPSGRDTDTQYF.